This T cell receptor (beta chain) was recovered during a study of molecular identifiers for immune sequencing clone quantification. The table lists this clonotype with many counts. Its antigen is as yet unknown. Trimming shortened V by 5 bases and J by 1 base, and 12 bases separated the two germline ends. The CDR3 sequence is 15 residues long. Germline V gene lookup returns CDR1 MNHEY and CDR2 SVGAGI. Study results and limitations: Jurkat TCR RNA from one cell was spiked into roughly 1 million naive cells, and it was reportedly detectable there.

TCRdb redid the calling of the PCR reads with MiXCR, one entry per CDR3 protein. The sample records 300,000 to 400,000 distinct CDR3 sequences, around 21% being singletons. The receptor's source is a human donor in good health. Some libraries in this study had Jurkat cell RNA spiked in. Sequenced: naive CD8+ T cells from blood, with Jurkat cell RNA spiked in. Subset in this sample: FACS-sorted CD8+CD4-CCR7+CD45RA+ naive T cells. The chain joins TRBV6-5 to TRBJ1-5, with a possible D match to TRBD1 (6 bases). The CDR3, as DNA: TGTGCCAGCAGTCGAACAGGGTACAGCAATCAGCCCCAGCATTTT. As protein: CASSRTGYSNQPQHF.